These 23 T cell receptor beta chains originate from one sample sequenced in a study of T cells expressing NK-cell markers. Following a re-call of the 5' RACE reads, TCRdb has one entry per CDR3 protein and lacks DNA. The table for this sample gives 500,000 to 700,000 distinct CDR3 sequences. Material: blood T cells: a sorted CD56 or NKG2C T cell subset, CD4+ or CD8+ T cells, or bulk PBMC T cells (not recorded which). Every receptor here comes from a young man in good health.

This chain links TRBV7-9 with TRBJ2-1; TCRdb proposes TRBD1, but this gene call is untestable without DNA. The CDR3 sequence is 13 residues long. Germline CDR1 SEHNR, CDR2 FQNEAQ (reference sequence). This CDR3 reads CASSPRQAHEQFF.

The J gene is TRBJ2-2, the V gene TRBV7-6; TCRdb's D gene call, TRBD2, goes unchecked for lack of DNA. The CDR3 runs 16 residues. Germline V CDR1 and CDR2: SGHVS, FNYEAQ. The CDR3 here is CASSSMGGSISGELFF.

CDR3: CSALRRAGNHEQYF. This rearrangement joins TRBV20-1 to TRBJ2-7; the D call of TRBD1 rests on TCRdb alone, since no DNA is present to check it. CDR3 length equals 14 residues. The germline V gene encodes CDR1 DFQATT and CDR2 SNEGSKA (reference sequence).

The chain couples TRBV7-9 to TRBJ2-1; with no DNA, the TCRdb D assignment of TRBD2 cannot be verified. The CDR3 spans 15 residues. Germline assignment: CDR1 SEHNR and CDR2 FQNEAQ (reference sequence). The CDR3 sequence: CASSPLAGGDNEQFF.

The V gene is TRBV6-1, the J gene TRBJ2-1; TCRdb reports TRBD1, a call that lacks DNA to check it against. The germline gives CDR1 MNHNS, CDR2 SASEGT. The CDR3 loop spans 15 amino acids. The CDR3 loop is CASRPGQGSYNEQFF.

V usage is TRBV4-2 and J usage is TRBJ2-3. The CDR3 sequence is 14 residues long. The V gene's germline CDR1 is LGHNA and CDR2 YNFKEQ. The CDR3 loop is CASSQADRTDTQYF.

This chain links TRBV6-1 with TRBJ2-3; TCRdb's D gene call, TRBD2, goes unchecked for lack of DNA. Germline CDR1 and CDR2: MNHNS and SASEGT. The length of the CDR3 is 15 residues. This CDR3 is CASSSSGTTHRTQYF.

The chain combines TRBV7-3 with TRBJ2-2; there is no DNA to check the TCRdb D call of TRBD1. This CDR3 has 16 residues. Germline loops: CDR1 SGHTA, CDR2 FQGTGA. The CDR3 is CASSLLDRGIYGELFF.

The genes are TRBV12-3 or TRBV12-4 and TRBJ2-3; TCRdb's assignment of TRBD1 cannot be checked, as there is no DNA. This CDR3 has 13 amino acids. The CDR3 loop reads CASTDRGRDTQYF.

The chain has TRBV12-3 or TRBV12-4 and TRBJ1-1. The CDR3 is 13 amino acids. The CDR3 reads CASSLGPNTEAFF.

The rearrangement joins TRBV7-9 to TRBJ2-6; with no DNA, the TCRdb D assignment of TRBD1 cannot be verified. CDR1 is SEHNR and CDR2 is FQNEAQ in the germline V gene (reference sequence). This CDR3 is 17 amino acids long. CDR3 residues: CATSMQGSLTGANVLTF.

The rearrangement uses TRBV20-1 and TRBJ2-1. CDR3 length: 13 residues. Germline V CDR1 and CDR2: DFQATT, SNEGSKA (reference sequence). CDR3 in amino acids: CSARELWHTEQFF.

The chain couples TRBV3-1 to TRBJ2-3. There are 14 residues in the CDR3. From germline, CDR1 is LGHDT and CDR2 YNNKEL (reference sequence). The chain's CDR3 is CASSPTTGTDTQYF.

The CDR3 is CATSDSRGVGLDTQYF. V gene TRBV24-1 combines with J gene TRBJ2-3; as DNA is missing, the TRBD2 call by TCRdb cannot be tested. Germline CDR1 is KGHDR and CDR2 is SFDVKD. This CDR3 is 16 amino acids long.

The V gene is TRBV20-1, the J gene TRBJ2-7; TCRdb lists TRBD1, though no DNA is available to test this call. This CDR3 comprises 15 residues. CDR1 and CDR2 from the germline V gene are DFQATT and SNEGSKA (reference sequence). CDR3 sequence reads: CSARDFGAEIYEQYF.

V gene TRBV5-1 combines with J gene TRBJ2-1; TCRdb proposes TRBD1, but this gene call is untestable without DNA. The CDR3 totals 13 residues. Germline CDR1 reads SGHRS; CDR2 reads YFSETQ. The CDR3 spells CASTTGPGNEQFF.

V gene TRBV11-2 combines with J gene TRBJ1-1; TCRdb reports TRBD1, a call that lacks DNA to check it against. Germline V gene lookup returns CDR1 SGHAT and CDR2 FQNNGV. The CDR3 spans 13 residues. Here the CDR3 reads CASRRNRDTEAFF.

The V and J genes are TRBV5-1 and TRBJ2-5; the D call of TRBD2 rests on TCRdb alone, since no DNA is present to check it. The germline CDR1 and CDR2 sequences are SGHRS and YFSETQ. The CDR3 extends over 16 amino acids. The CDR3 sequence is CASSYALQAIQETQYF.

This chain uses TRBV9 with TRBJ2-3; TCRdb lists TRBD2, though no DNA is available to test this call. Germline CDR1 and CDR2: SGDLS and YYNGEE. This CDR3 is built from 17 residues. The CDR3 protein is CASSVATLAGVKDTQYF.

The chain recombines TRBV29-1 with TRBJ2-7; TCRdb names TRBD2, which stays unverified in the absence of DNA. The CDR3 has 15 residues. Germline assignment: CDR1 SQVTM and CDR2 ANQGSEA. The CDR3 here is CSVAPSFGVNYEQYF.

V gene TRBV7-9 combines with J gene TRBJ2-2; the D call of TRBD2 rests on TCRdb alone, since no DNA is present to check it. Germline V gene data show CDR1 as SEHNR and CDR2 as FQNEAQ (reference sequence). The CDR3 extends over 15 amino acids. This CDR3 reads CASSLPRGGTGELFF.

The chain couples TRBV7-6 to TRBJ2-1; TCRdb calls TRBD1, which cannot be checked without DNA. The CDR3 runs to 14 residues. The V gene's germline CDR1 is SGHVS and CDR2 FNYEAQ. The CDR3 is CASSLGFAGQLWFF. Variable domain in full (rest from reference TRBV7-6 and TRBJ2-1): GAGVSQSPRYKVTKRGQDVALRCDPISGHVSLYWYRQALGQGPEFLTYFNYEAQQDKSGLPNDRFSAERPEGSISTLTIQRTEQRDSAMYRCASSLGFAGQLWFFGPGTRLTVL.

The chain employs TRBV12-5 and TRBJ2-3; the D gene TCRdb calls, TRBD2, cannot be checked with no DNA. In germline, CDR1 is LGHNT, CDR2 FRNRAP. The CDR3 is made up of 15 amino acids. The CDR3 sequence: CASGTILAGADTQYF. The full variable domain, with the rest looked up from reference TRBV12-5 and TRBJ2-3, is DARVTQTPRHKVTEMGQEVTMRCQPILGHNTVFWYRQTMMQGLELLAYFRNRAPLDDSGMPKDRFSAEMPDATLATLKIQPSEPRDSAVYFCASGTILAGADTQYFGPGTRLTVL.